This T cell receptor (beta chain) was recovered during a study of OX40 agonist ivuxolimab in advanced cancers. Whole-study findings and limits: Undetermined was the antigen specificity of the expanded peripheral T cells. Average numbers of expanded clones were greater in CD8+ T cells than in CD4+. Both blood CD4+ and CD8+ T cells showed clonal growth by week 6 at 0.1 to 3.0 mg/kg.

Turning to this clone: What it recognizes is unknown.

Systemic immunosuppression or autoimmune disease history was grounds to exclude patients. Clones were read by immunoSEQ multiplex PCR, and TCRdb kept only the in-frame ones, dropping some. The repertoire holds over 55,000 clones, with around 90% as singletons. CDR3 length: 16 amino acids. The germline CDR1 and CDR2 sequences are SGHRS and YFSETQ. Trimming cost V 0 bases and J 7 bases, with 16 bases left between them. Sequenced material: CD4+ or CD8+ T cells sorted from blood, taken in a trial of the OX40 agonist ivuxolimab. The TCR comes from an adult with an advanced solid tumor such as melanoma, head and neck, liver or kidney cancer. The chain recombines TRBV5-1 with TRBJ2-2, with unresolved D. DNA for the CDR3: TGCGCCAGCAGCTTGGAGGCAGATAAAACGATCGGGGAGCTGTTTTTT. Encoded protein: CASSLEADKTIGELFF.